The rows below give T cell receptor beta chains drawn from one sample of a study of regulatory T cells in long-lasting Graves disease. TCRdb re-called the multiplex PCR reads through MiXCR, storing one row per CDR3 protein. The table includes 400,000 to 500,000 distinct CDR3 sequences, about a sixth detected once. This sample also belongs to another study, concerning T cells in Graves' hyperthyroidism and ophthalmopathy.

Sequencing used peripheral blood mononuclear cells (PBMCs), obtained at new diagnosis, from a patient treated with antithyroid drugs. Every receptor here comes from a woman between 25 and 40 years old with Graves disease. Both conserved end residues are part of each CDR3. The D gene is left open where the match is weak. The size entry is marked missing in some rows and otherwise reads once, few, many or a size class.

TRBD1,TRBJ2-1,few,TRBV30,CAWSPGQGANEQFF,TGTGCCTGGAGTCCGGGACAGGGGGCCAATGAGCAGTTCTTC
NA,TRBJ1-5,few,TRBV10-3,CAISESTGEPQHF,TGTGCCATCAGTGAGTCGACGGGTGAGCCCCAGCATTTT
NA,TRBJ2-2,few,TRBV10-3,CAISESTLAQNTGELFF,TGTGCCATCAGTGAGTCGACACTAGCCCAGAACACCGGGGAGCTGTTTTTT
TRBD2,TRBJ2-1,many,TRBV18,CASSPRGGGWNEQFF,TGTGCCAGCTCACCACGCGGGGGGGGCTGGAATGAGCAGTTCTTC
TRBD2,TRBJ2-5,many,TRBV3-1,CATRTSGRSRGETQYF,TGTGCCACCCGGACTAGCGGGAGGTCCAGAGGGGAGACCCAGTACTTC
NA,TRBJ2-2,NA,TRBV19,CASSGGYGELFF,TGTGCCAGTAGTGGGGGTTACGGGGAGCTGTTTTTT
NA,TRBJ1-5,few,TRBV30,CAWSIQGRQPQHF,TGTGCCTGGAGTATACAGGGCAGGCAGCCCCAGCATTTT
NA,TRBJ1-1,many,TRBV20-1,CSEGTGSLGTEAFF,TGCAGTGAGGGAACAGGGAGTTTGGGCACTGAAGCTTTCTTT
NA,TRBJ1-5,NA,TRBV19,CASSTGSGQPQHF,TGTGCCAGTAGTACAGGGTCGGGGCAGCCCCAGCATTTT
NA,TRBJ1-2,many,TRBV3-1,CASSPQGFDYGYTF,TGTGCCAGCAGCCCCCAGGGCTTCGACTATGGCTACACCTTC
NA,TRBJ2-3,many,TRBV12-3/TRBV12-4,CASKPTVAGTQYF,TGTGCCAGCAAACCGACAGTAGCCGGTACGCAGTATTTT
NA,TRBJ2-5,many,TRBV6-1,CASRPEGEETQYF,TGTGCCAGCCGCCCGGAGGGGGAAGAGACCCAGTACTTC
NA,TRBJ2-5,many,TRBV7-2,CASSSDLQETQYF,TGTGCCAGCAGCTCGGACTTGCAAGAGACCCAGTACTTC
TRBD2,TRBJ2-3,few,TRBV6-1,CASSGRTSGRPDTQYF,TGTGCCAGCAGTGGGAGGACTAGCGGGAGGCCAGATACGCAGTATTTT
NA,TRBJ1-4,many,TRBV5-1,CASSIGRYGKLFF,TGCGCCAGCAGCATAGGACGGTATGGAAAACTGTTTTTT
NA,TRBJ2-7,many,TRBV20-1,CSAREDSYEQYF,TGCAGTGCTAGAGAAGATAGCTACGAGCAGTACTTC
TRBD1,TRBJ2-1,many,TRBV29-1,CSVDPARQGGEQFF,TGCAGCGTTGACCCTGCAAGACAGGGCGGTGAGCAGTTCTTC
NA,TRBJ2-3,NA,TRBV20-1,CSALKTRVDTQYF,TGCAGTGCCTTGAAGACTAGAGTAGATACGCAGTATTTT
NA,TRBJ1-2,NA,TRBV9,CASSAYLGEGYGYTF,TGTGCCAGCAGCGCCTACCTAGGGGAGGGATATGGCTACACCTTC
TRBD1,TRBJ1-2,many,TRBV7-8,CASSLSPTGNYGYTF,TGTGCCAGCAGCTTATCCCCGACAGGGAACTATGGCTACACCTTC
NA,TRBJ1-5,few,TRBV9,CASSVGPDQPQHF,TGTGCCAGCAGCGTAGGGCCCGATCAGCCCCAGCATTTT
TRBD1,TRBJ2-1,NA,TRBV19,CASSSRTGTYNEQFF,TGTGCCAGTAGTAGCCGGACAGGGACCTACAATGAGCAGTTCTTC
NA,TRBJ2-1,many,TRBV6-2/TRBV6-3,CASSWTNSYNEQFF,TGTGCCAGCAGTTGGACCAACTCCTACAATGAGCAGTTCTTC
TRBD2,TRBJ2-7,few,TRBV4-1,CASSQEVRLAGSHEQYF,TGCGCCAGCAGCCAAGAAGTTCGGCTAGCGGGATCCCACGAGCAGTACTTC
TRBD2,TRBJ2-5,NA,TRBV5-4,CASSPNPLAAQETPYF,TGTGCCAGCAGCCCTAACCCTCTAGCGGCCCAAGAGACCCCGTACTTC
NA,TRBJ1-3,NA,TRBV6-1,CASSLGRLSGNTIYF,TGTGCCAGCAGTCTAGGACGTCTCTCTGGAAACACCATATATTTT
TRBD2,TRBJ2-3,many,TRBV6-5,CASSYEASGTSDTQYF,TGTGCCAGCAGTTACGAAGCTAGCGGGACCTCAGATACGCAGTATTTT
NA,TRBJ2-7,NA,TRBV20-1,CSARLRESTYEQYF,TGCAGTGCTAGACTAAGGGAGAGCACCTACGAGCAGTACTTC
NA,TRBJ2-2,few,TRBV14,CASSQDAGYTGELFF,TGTGCCAGCAGCCAAGATGCTGGGTACACCGGGGAGCTGTTTTTT
NA,TRBJ2-7,NA,TRBV4-1,CASSLGRTFHYEQYF,TGCGCCAGCAGCCTGGGGAGAACGTTCCACTACGAGCAGTACTTC
NA,TRBJ2-1,many,TRBV24-1,CATSGIASGRGSSYNEQFF,TGTGCCACCAGTGGTATAGCCTCCGGAAGGGGGAGCTCCTACAATGAGCAGTTCTTC
TRBD2,TRBJ2-1,many,TRBV28,CASINGREAYNEQFF,TGTGCCAGCATAAACGGGCGGGAGGCCTACAATGAGCAGTTCTTC
NA,TRBJ2-5,many,TRBV7-2,CASSFAGSQETQYF,TGTGCCAGCAGCTTTGCCGGGAGCCAAGAGACCCAGTACTTC
NA,TRBJ1-3,many,TRBV28,CASSLVGPRGEVFDTIYF,TGTGCCAGCAGTTTAGTGGGCCCCAGGGGTGAGGTCTTTGACACCATATATTTT
TRBD2,TRBJ2-1,NA,TRBV13,CASSIPGLESGEQFF,TGTGCCAGCAGCATACCGGGACTAGAAAGCGGTGAGCAGTTCTTC
TRBD2,TRBJ2-5,many,TRBV28,CASHATWGGQETQYF,TGTGCCAGCCACGCAACCTGGGGGGGTCAAGAGACCCAGTACTTC
NA,TRBJ2-3,many,TRBV14,CASSRFADTQYF,TGTGCCAGCAGTCGTTTTGCAGATACGCAGTATTTT
NA,TRBJ1-2,many,TRBV11-2,CASSLESTRYTF,TGTGCCAGCAGCTTAGAGTCCACTCGCTACACCTTC
NA,TRBJ2-5,NA,TRBV29-1,CSVPQGETQYF,TGCAGCGTTCCACAGGGAGAGACCCAGTACTTC
NA,TRBJ1-5,many,TRBV28,CASSLLPGHNQPQHF,TGTGCCAGCAGTTTATTGCCGGGACACAATCAGCCCCAGCATTTT
NA,TRBJ1-5,many,TRBV7-9,CASSRMETDDHRPQHF,TGTGCCAGCAGCCGCATGGAGACAGACGATCATCGGCCCCAGCATTTT
NA,TRBJ2-1,many,TRBV29-1,CSASDSNYNEQFF,TGCAGCGCATCAGACAGCAACTACAATGAGCAGTTCTTC
TRBD1,TRBJ2-2,few,TRBV6-2/TRBV6-3,CASSYSPDRGRNGELFF,TGTGCCAGCAGTTACTCTCCCGACAGGGGGCGTAACGGGGAGCTGTTTTTT
TRBD2,TRBJ2-1,many,TRBV28,CASHGPGLAGGSEQFF,TGTGCCAGCCATGGACCGGGACTAGCGGGAGGAAGTGAGCAGTTCTTC
TRBD1,TRBJ1-2,NA,TRBV6-4,CASSDSGDSPNYGYTF,TGTGCCAGCAGTGACTCTGGGGACAGCCCTAACTATGGCTACACCTTC